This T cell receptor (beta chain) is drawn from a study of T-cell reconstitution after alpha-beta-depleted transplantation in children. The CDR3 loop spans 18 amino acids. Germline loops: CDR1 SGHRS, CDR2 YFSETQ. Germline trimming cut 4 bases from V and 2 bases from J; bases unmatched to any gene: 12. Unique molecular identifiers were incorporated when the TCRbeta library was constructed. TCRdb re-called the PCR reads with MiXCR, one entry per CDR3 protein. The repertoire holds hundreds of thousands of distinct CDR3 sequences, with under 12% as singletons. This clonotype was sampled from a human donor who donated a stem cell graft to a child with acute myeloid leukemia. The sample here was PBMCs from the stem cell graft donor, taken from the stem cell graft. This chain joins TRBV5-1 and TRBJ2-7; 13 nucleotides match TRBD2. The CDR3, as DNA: TGCGCCAGCAGCCCACCGGGACTAGCGGGGAAATCGCCCTACGAGCAGTACTTC. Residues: CASSPPGLAGKSPYEQYF.